Listed here are 32 T cell receptor beta chains from one sample, sequenced in a study of blood T cells in healthy people across ages. A second PCR, run for roughly 7 to 12 cycles, used a sample-barcoded 5' primer plus a J-beta primer mix. TCRdb reprocessed the 5' RACE reads via MiXCR and lists one record per CDR3 protein. In the table there are some 1,500,000 distinct CDR3 sequences, less than 45% of which are singletons. Sequencing used blood. The receptor source for this set is a woman under 30 in good health.

A single count supports this clonotype. V usage is TRBV27 and J usage is TRBJ2-7; 11 bases agree with TRBD2. The CDR3 sequence is 17 residues long. Unmatched junction bases numbered 12, after V lost 1 base and J lost 7 bases. Germline assignment: CDR1 MNHEY and CDR2 SMNVEV (reference sequence). Written as DNA, the CDR3 is TGTGCCAGCAGTTTATTCTCCGGGACTAGCGGAACCAATGAGCAGTACTTC. It is translated as CASSLFSGTSGTNEQYF.

This sequence joins TRBV27 and TRBJ2-7; D is ambiguous. The germline V gene has CDR1 MNHEY and CDR2 SMNVEV (reference sequence). The CDR3 sequence is 13 residues long. V was clipped by 6 bases and J by 1 base, with 10 bases between them. The CDR3 region is CASSDTISYEQYF. The CDR3 DNA follows: TGTGCCAGCAGCGACACCATATCCTACGAGCAGTACTTC.

This clonotype was seen a few times. CDR3: CAATSSNSYNEQYF. DNA for the CDR3: TGTGCCGCTACTAGCTCTAACTCCTACAATGAGCAGTACTTC. The V and J genes are TRBV10-3 and TRBJ2-1, with a possible D match to TRBD2 (6 bases). The DNA end is more similar to TRBJ2-7, so the J call may be wrong. CDR1 ENHRY and CDR2 SYGVKD come from the germline V gene. The CDR3 totals 14 residues.

The chain couples TRBV7-2 to TRBJ2-1; D remains ambiguous. The J call may be incorrect, as the DNA end agrees better with TRBJ2-7. This CDR3 region has 19 residues. CDR1 SGHTA and CDR2 FQGNSA come from the germline V gene. CDR3: CASSWATSGAPKTYNEQYF. The CDR3 DNA follows: TGTGCCAGCAGCTGGGCCACATCCGGCGCACCAAAAACCTACAATGAGCAGTACTTC.

The rearrangement links TRBV7-2 to TRBJ2-1, with 8 nucleotides matching TRBD2. V shed 7 bases, J shed 2 bases, and the junction held 4 bases outside the gene matches. Germline CDR1 is SGHTA and CDR2 is FQGNSA. The CDR3 length is 14 residues. CDR3 sequence: CASTGGDAYNEQFF. CDR3 bases: TGTGCCAGCACCGGGGGGGACGCCTACAATGAGCAGTTCTTC.

The chain uses TRBV4-3 and TRBJ2-3; D possibly matches TRBD1 or TRBD2 (5 bases each). Germline V gene lookup returns CDR1 LGHNA and CDR2 YSLEER. V was trimmed by 1 base and J by 2 bases, leaving 13 bases between them. The CDR3 is 16 amino acids. CDR3 DNA: TGCGCCAGCAGCCAAGTCCGGGGACGGATCACAGATACGCAGTATTTT. Its translation is CASSQVRGRITDTQYF.

The rearrangement links TRBV11-2 to TRBJ2-7, with D hard to call. CDR1 is SGHAT and CDR2 is FQNNGV in the germline V gene. V was trimmed by 5 bases and J by 4 bases, leaving 12 bases between them. This CDR3 comprises 13 residues. CDR3 protein: CASSVARAYEQYF. DNA of the CDR3: TGTGCCAGCAGCGTCGCCCGGGCGTACGAGCAGTACTTC.

The chain links TRBV5-1 to TRBJ1-1, with 7 bases aligning to TRBD1. Germline lookup yields CDR1 SGHRS and CDR2 YFSETQ. The CDR3 has 16 amino acids. V gave up 0 bases and J gave up 0 bases; unmatched junction bases: 5. CDR3 loop: CASSLDPGGLNTEAFF. The DNA of the CDR3 is TGCGCCAGCAGCTTGGATCCAGGGGGATTGAACACTGAAGCTTTCTTT.

This chain uses TRBV7-8 with TRBJ2-5; 10 positions match TRBD2. The end of the DNA aligns better with TRBJ2-7, so the J call may be wrong. The CDR3 runs to 17 residues. The V gene's germline CDR1 is SGHVS and CDR2 FQNEAQ. CDR3 protein: CASSSISGGPSFYEQYF. DNA of the CDR3: TGTGCCAGCAGCTCAATTAGCGGGGGGCCTTCGTTCTACGAGCAGTACTTC.

The rearrangement links TRBV6-4 to TRBJ1-6; D not certain. V lost 2 bases to trimming and J lost 10 bases, with 9 bases between them. The V gene's germline CDR1 is MRHNA and CDR2 SNTAGT. The length of the CDR3 is 13 residues. The CDR3 DNA reads as TGTGCCAGCAGTGACAGGATAGGGTCACCCCTCCACTTT. Translating it yields CASSDRIGSPLHF.

This chain connects TRBV18 to TRBJ2-7; D remains ambiguous. The CDR3 contains 13 residues. Germline CDR1 and CDR2: KGHSH and LQKENI. Trimming removed 0 bases at V and 5 bases at J, with 8 bases between. This CDR3 reads CASSPPVLNEQYF. DNA of the CDR3: TGTGCCAGCTCACCACCGGTGCTGAACGAGCAGTACTTC.

V and J are TRBV5-1 and TRBJ2-3; maybe TRBD1 (5 bases). V lost 4 bases, J lost 0 bases, and 12 bases lay in between. Germline CDR1 reads SGHRS; CDR2 reads YFSETQ. The CDR3 consists of 15 residues. The CDR3 bases are TGCGCCAGCAGCGCCCTTGGGGCCAGCACAGATACGCAGTATTTT. Its protein is CASSALGASTDTQYF.

The gene calls are TRBV27 and TRBJ2-7; D possibly corresponds to TRBD1 (6 bases). Germline loops: CDR1 MNHEY, CDR2 SMNVEV (reference sequence). The CDR3 runs to 16 residues. Trimming took 4 bases from V and 6 from J, leaving 22 bases between them. As DNA, the CDR3 is TGTGCCAGCAGTTCCCACAGGGTTCAGGGGATTCGCGAGCAGTACTTC. Residues: CASSSHRVQGIREQYF.

This clonotype showed up many times. This chain connects TRBV3-1 to TRBJ1-2, with D possibly TRBD1 on 6 matching bases. Germline V gives CDR1 LGHDT, CDR2 YNNKEL (reference sequence). V dropped 4 bases and J dropped 5 bases, with 14 bases sitting between them. The CDR3 totals 14 residues. DNA of the CDR3: TGTGCCAGCAGCCCGCGGACAGCGAATTATGGCTACACCTTC. This encodes CASSPRTANYGYTF.

V gene TRBV3-1 combines with J gene TRBJ2-5; D may match TRBD1 or TRBD2 (6 bases each). Germline CDR1 reads LGHDT; CDR2 reads YNNKEL (reference sequence). The CDR3 totals 16 residues. Trimming stripped 6 bases from V and 3 bases from J, with 20 bases between. The CDR3 nucleotides read TGTGCCAGCAGACATTCCCCGGGAGAGGGGGAAGAGACCCAGTACTTC. Residues: CASRHSPGEGEETQYF.

Only a few counts were recorded for this clonotype. CDR3 in DNA: TGCGCCAGCAGCCAAGAGGCCCTAGCGGACACAGATACGCAGTATTTT. Protein: CASSQEALADTDTQYF. The chain employs TRBV4-3 and TRBJ2-3, with 7 bases identical to TRBD2. The germline CDR1 and CDR2 sequences are LGHNA and YSLEER. With V trimmed by 0 bases and J by 2 bases, 5 bases remained unmatched. The CDR3 has 16 residues.

This CDR3 reads CASSPLAGDSYEQYF. The CDR3 nucleotides read TGTGCCAGCAGTCCACTAGCGGGGGACTCCTACGAGCAGTACTTC. This rearrangement joins TRBV6-5 to TRBJ2-7; 11 bases agree with TRBD2. Germline V gene lookup returns CDR1 MNHEY and CDR2 SVGAGI. The V segment lost 5 bases and the J segment 0 bases; nucleotides outside the gene matches: 3. The CDR3 is 15 residues long.

This clonotype has just a few counts. The chain is built from TRBV7-2 and TRBJ2-7; 10 nucleotides align to TRBD2. Germline V lookup: CDR1 SGHTA, CDR2 FQGNSA. J gave up 2 bases and V 5 bases, and 6 bases lay outside the gene matches. CDR3 size: 15 residues. CDR3 region: CASSISGGLPYEQYF. The CDR3 DNA sequence: TGTGCCAGCAGCATTAGCGGGGGGTTGCCCTACGAGCAGTACTTC. The full variable domain, its missing parts supplied by reference TRBV7-2 and TRBJ2-7, is GAGVSQSPSNKVTEKGKDVELRCDPISGHTALYWYRQSLGQGLEFLIYFQGNSAPDKSGLPSDRFSAERTGGSVSTLTIQRTQQEDSAVYLCASSISGGLPYEQYFGPGTRLTVT.

This clonotype has just a few counts. The chain employs TRBV4-2 and TRBJ1-2; 7 bases match TRBD1. The CDR3 loop spans 15 amino acids. The V gene's germline CDR1 is LGHNA and CDR2 YNFKEQ. V gave up 4 bases and J gave up 3 bases; unmatched junction bases: 8. CDR3 sequence reads: CASSRQGQTDYGYTF. CDR3 sequence (DNA): TGTGCCAGCAGCCGACAGGGACAGACCGACTATGGCTACACCTTC.

Ten or more counts support this clonotype. This sequence joins TRBV6-5 and TRBJ2-1, with D possibly TRBD2 on 6 matching bases. Germline V gene lookup returns CDR1 MNHEY and CDR2 SVGAGI. V was clipped by 2 bases and J by 0 bases, with 11 bases between them. This CDR3 is built from 16 residues. Here the CDR3 DNA reads TGTGCCAGCAGTTACATTGGGGGGAGCTCCTACAATGAGCAGTTCTTC. This sequence encodes CASSYIGGSSYNEQFF.

The CDR3 region is CASSYSPSSIAKNIQYF. CDR3 nucleotide sequence: TGTGCCAGCAGTTACTCGCCATCCAGCATAGCCAAAAACATTCAGTACTTC. V is TRBV6-5 and J is TRBJ2-4, with D hard to call. V was shortened by 0 bases and J by 0 bases, with 12 bases between the two germline ends. CDR3 length: 17 residues. CDR1 is MNHEY, CDR2 SVGAGI, per germline.

This clonotype was seen more than once but under ten times. The rearrangement uses TRBV24-1 and TRBJ1-1, with 9 nucleotides matching TRBD1. Germline CDR1 and CDR2: KGHDR and SFDVKD. This CDR3 has 17 amino acids. J lost 0 bases, V lost 7 bases, and 11 bases had no gene match. The CDR3 is CATRETGGSDLNTEAFF. CDR3 bases: TGTGCCACCAGGGAAACAGGGGGCTCCGATCTGAACACTGAAGCTTTCTTT.

This clonotype was found a few times. The chain carries TRBV7-2 and TRBJ2-5, with 8 bases identical to TRBD2. Germline V gene lookup returns CDR1 SGHTA and CDR2 FQGNSA. With V trimmed by 3 bases and J by 7 bases, 4 bases remained unmatched. This CDR3 spans 13 amino acids. CDR3 nucleotides: TGTGCCAGCAGCTTCACTAGCGGAGGGACCCAGTACTTC. This sequence encodes CASSFTSGGTQYF.

The chain recombines TRBV4-2 with TRBJ1-5; 7 bases are shared with TRBD1. The CDR3 has 15 residues. Germline-derived CDR1 and CDR2 are LGHNA and YNFKEQ. The ends lost 4 bases at V and 4 bases at J; junction bases unmatched: 7. CDR3 sequence reads: CASSPRDRQNQPQHF. The CDR3 bases are TGTGCCAGCAGCCCCCGGGACAGACAGAATCAGCCCCAGCATTTT.

This clonotype turned up a few times. This chain links TRBV27 with TRBJ2-1; D is uncertain. Germline CDR1 MNHEY, CDR2 SMNVEV (reference sequence). V lost 5 bases, J lost 2 bases, and 13 bases lay in between. The CDR3 contains 15 residues. This CDR3 reads CASSLRGSTYNEQFF. Here the CDR3 DNA reads TGTGCCAGCAGTCTGCGTGGCAGTACCTACAATGAGCAGTTCTTC.

Note on this clonotype: This could be a read error, since a much larger clone is one nucleotide away. This chain links TRBV15 with TRBJ2-3, with D perhaps matching TRBD1 (5 bases). The germline gives CDR1 LNHNV, CDR2 YYDKDF (reference sequence). The CDR3 has 15 amino acids. CDR3 sequence: CATSRVGVVTDAQYF. The CDR3 nucleotides read TGTGCCACCAGCAGAGTAGGGGTCGTCACAGATGCGCAGTATTTT.

In its sample, this clonotype was seen once. The V gene is TRBV20-1, the J gene TRBJ2-1, with 7 bases aligning to TRBD2. This CDR3 is built from 14 residues. V shed 3 bases, J shed 3 bases, and the junction held 5 bases outside the gene matches. Germline-derived CDR1 and CDR2 are DFQATT and SNEGSKA (reference sequence). The CDR3 reads CSASPGRNYNEQFF. The DNA of the CDR3 is TGCAGTGCTAGCCCCGGGAGGAACTACAATGAGCAGTTCTTC.

CDR3 sequence reads: CASRGDVGGYTF. The CDR3 region has the DNA TGTGCCAGCAGAGGGGATGTGGGAGGCTACACCTTC. The chain is built from TRBV2 and TRBJ1-2, with a possible D match to TRBD1 (5 bases). The germline gives CDR1 SNHLY, CDR2 FYNNEI. Between the trimmed V and J ends, which lost 6 bases and 8 bases, there was a span of 13 bases. This CDR3 has 12 residues.

The chain joins TRBV11-2 to TRBJ2-3, with a tentative D call TRBD2 (6 bases). Looked up from germline, CDR1 is SGHAT and CDR2 is FQNNGV. The V gene lost 5 bases and the J gene lost 0 bases, with 12 bases spanning the gap. The CDR3 spans 15 residues. The CDR3 protein is CASSTGVTSTDTQYF. The CDR3 bases are TGTGCCAGCAGCACGGGGGTGACTAGCACAGATACGCAGTATTTT.

In its sample, this clonotype was seen a few times. The chain recombines TRBV2 with TRBJ2-1; 11 bases align to TRBD1. V lost 0 bases and J lost 3; bases outside the gene matches: 4. Germline loops: CDR1 SNHLY, CDR2 FYNNEI. The CDR3 runs to 17 residues. CDR3 loop: CASSEAIGTGGYNEQFF. Here the CDR3 DNA reads TGTGCCAGCAGTGAAGCAATCGGGACAGGGGGCTACAATGAGCAGTTCTTC.

This chain links TRBV7-8 with TRBJ2-7; D remains ambiguous. The CDR3 extends over 14 amino acids. The germline gives CDR1 SGHVS, CDR2 FQNEAQ. Trimming shortened V by 5 bases and J by 0 bases, and 11 bases separated the two germline ends. The CDR3 DNA is TGTGCCAGCAGCCCCCTCCTTGGCTCCTACGAGCAGTACTTC. Translation gives CASSPLLGSYEQYF.

This chain connects TRBV20-1 to TRBJ2-3, with 9 bases identical to TRBD2. The ends lost 5 bases at V and 2 bases at J; junction bases unmatched: 2. The CDR3 extends over 13 amino acids. CDR1 DFQATT and CDR2 SNEGSKA come from the germline V gene (reference sequence). The CDR3 protein is CSAPSGATDTQYF. As DNA, the CDR3 is TGCAGTGCTCCTAGCGGGGCCACAGATACGCAGTATTTT.